The clone carrying this TCR beta chain was counted a single time. The antigen remains unidentified. This sample was included in a study of cytomegalovirus exposure and HLA in healthy donors. General observations from the study: Rare TCR sequences predominated, though certain public TCRs were found in many donors. Specific recognition of CMV antigens was confirmed in vitro for a few chains (all CMV-associated).

TCRdb's copy holds only in-frame clones and misses some; the assay was immunoSEQ multiplex PCR. The sample carries some 150,000 clones, roughly 87% recorded once. From germline, CDR1 is MDHEN and CDR2 SYDVKM. Trimming took 5 bases from V and 6 from J, leaving 7 bases between them. This CDR3 is built from 12 residues. This sequence was found in a young man in good health and CMV-seropositive. J is TRBJ2-2 and V is TRBV28; no clear D. Sequences were obtained from PBMCs. Here the CDR3 reads CASSRTAGELFF. The CDR3 DNA is TGTGCCAGCAGTAGAACAGCCGGGGAGCTGTTTTTT.